The 13 T cell receptor beta chains in this list originate from one sample, sequenced in a study of T-cell memory formation after mild COVID-19. Each CDR3 protein is one row after TCRdb ran MiXCR on the 5' RACE reads. The repertoire has about 350,000 distinct CDR3 sequences, roughly 13% of them found once; the top ten carry 22%. Input material: PBMCs or a T cell subset sorted from them (not recorded which). The receptors originated from a man aged 18-30 years who had mild COVID-19 (a few samples of this study predate the infection). Cell type and time point are not known.

The table lists this clonotype with a few counts. The chain carries TRBV9 and TRBJ2-7; possibly TRBD1 or TRBD2 for D (5 bases each). V was trimmed by 0 bases and J by 0 bases, leaving 13 bases between them. The V gene's germline CDR1 is SGDLS and CDR2 YYNGEE. The CDR3 is 16 residues long. The CDR3 DNA follows: TGTGCCAGCAGCGTAGCTAGGCCAGGGAGCTCCTACGAGCAGTACGTC. This gives the protein CASSVARPGSSYEQYV.

At least ten counts were recorded for this clonotype. This rearrangement joins TRBV4-1 to TRBJ2-5, with D perhaps matching TRBD2 (6 bases). The V and J ends lost 0 bases and 2 bases respectively, with 19 bases between them. The germline V gene encodes CDR1 MGHRA and CDR2 YSYEKL. The CDR3 has 18 residues. The CDR3 protein is CASSQDPFQGGAQETQYF. The CDR3, as DNA: TGCGCCAGCAGCCAAGACCCTTTCCAGGGCGGGGCACAAGAGACCCAGTACTTC.

The DNA for the CDR3 is TGTGCCAGCAGTGAATATAGCTTTCCAGGGTCACAAGAGACCCAGTACTTC. This translates into CASSEYSFPGSQETQYF. The V and J genes are TRBV25-1 and TRBJ2-5; perhaps TRBD1 as D (5 bases). The V end was cut by 0 bases, the J end by 2 bases, with 16 bases between. This CDR3 contains 17 residues. Per the germline V gene, CDR1 is MGHDK and CDR2 is SYGVNS. Variable domain in full (rest from reference TRBV25-1 and TRBJ2-5): EADIYQTPRYLVIGTGKKITLECSQTMGHDKMYWYQQDPGMELHLIHYSYGVNSTEKGDLSSESTVSRIRTEHFPLTLESARPSHTSQYLCASSEYSFPGSQETQYFGPGTRLLVL.

This clonotype was seen at least ten times. The chain carries TRBV7-2 and TRBJ2-7; 9 bases are shared with TRBD2. Germline-derived CDR1 and CDR2 are SGHTA and FQGNSA. With V trimmed by 4 bases and J by 2 bases, 0 bases remained unmatched. The length of the CDR3 is 13 residues. As DNA, the CDR3 is TGTGCCAGCAGCTGGACTAGCGCCTACGAGCAGTACGTC. Protein product: CASSWTSAYEQYV.

This clonotype turned up a few times. The chain combines TRBV5-6 with TRBJ1-1; D is ambiguous. CDR1 is SGHDT, CDR2 YYEEEE, per germline. V was shortened by 1 base and J by 1 base, with 8 bases between the two germline ends. This CDR3 spans 14 amino acids. DNA for the CDR3: TGTGCCAGCAGCTTGTGGGAGGGGAACACTGAAGCTTTCTTT. It codes for CASSLWEGNTEAFF.

This clonotype was seen more than once but under ten times. J is TRBJ1-1 and V is TRBV12-3 or TRBV12-4; D may be TRBD1 (5 bases). The CDR3 runs 14 residues. V gave up 6 bases and J gave up 7 bases, with 18 bases separating them. CDR3 in DNA: TGTGCCAGCAGATCCAGCGGGACTCAACATGAAGCTTTCTTT. It yields the protein CASRSSGTQHEAFF.

V usage is TRBV9 and J usage is TRBJ2-7; the D gene could be TRBD1 or TRBD2 (5 bases each). This CDR3 has 15 residues. V dropped 1 base and J dropped 4 bases, with 15 bases sitting between them. The germline CDR1 and CDR2 sequences are SGDLS and YYNGEE. The CDR3 here is CASSVNPLGEYEQYF. CDR3 coding DNA: TGTGCCAGCAGCGTAAACCCGCTGGGGGAGTACGAGCAGTACTTC.

This clonotype was observed a few times. The V call is TRBV5-5, the J call TRBJ2-3, with TRBD2 matching over 10 bases. CDR1 and CDR2 (germline): SGHKS, YYEKEE (reference sequence). The CDR3 runs 16 residues. J was trimmed by 6 bases and V by 4 bases; bases with no gene match: 11. CDR3 sequence: CASSAGTSALRDTQYF. The CDR3 nucleotides read TGTGCCAGCAGCGCCGGGACTAGCGCCCTTCGGGATACGCAGTATTTT.

The V and J genes are TRBV29-1 and TRBJ2-7; D gene ambiguous. The CDR3 extends over 13 amino acids. V lost 6 bases to trimming and J lost 0 bases, with 12 bases between them. The V gene's germline CDR1 is SQVTM and CDR2 ANQGSEA. The CDR3 loop reads CSVTEDNSYEQYF. CDR3 nucleotide sequence: TGCAGCGTGACCGAAGATAACTCCTACGAGCAGTACTTC.

The chain couples TRBV10-3 to TRBJ2-5; 7 bases map to TRBD1. Germline-derived CDR1 and CDR2 are ENHRY and SYGVKD. Losses at the gene ends were 10 bases for V and 3 bases for J; bases not matched to a gene: 14. The CDR3 is 15 amino acids. The CDR3 nucleotides are TGTGCCACCGGGCGCTCTTTAACAGGGGAAGAGACCCAGTACTTC. Protein sequence: CATGRSLTGEETQYF.

This clonotype has a handful of counts. The chain uses TRBV7-2 and TRBJ1-1; D is uncertain. The CDR3 length is 13 residues. Trimming removed 6 bases at V and 3 bases at J, with 11 bases between. Germline V gene data show CDR1 as SGHTA and CDR2 as FQGNSA. CDR3 loop: CASRLMSYTEAFF. Written as DNA, the CDR3 is TGTGCCAGCAGGTTGATGAGTTACACTGAAGCTTTCTTT.

The chain employs TRBV11-2 and TRBJ2-3; 13 bases match TRBD2. This CDR3 comprises 18 residues. Germline assignment: CDR1 SGHAT and CDR2 FQNNGV. Trimming at V came to 0 bases and at J to 3 bases, leaving 6 bases not matched to a gene. For the CDR3, the DNA is TGTGCCAGCAGCTTAGAGATGGGACTAGCGGGGTTTACAGATACGCAGTATTTT. Translating it yields CASSLEMGLAGFTDTQYF.

This clonotype was seen at least ten times. The chain joins TRBV5-1 to TRBJ2-7; D not resolved. Germline loops: CDR1 SGHRS, CDR2 YFSETQ. The CDR3 is made up of 16 amino acids. V was clipped by 0 bases and J by 2 bases, with 15 bases between them. In nucleotides, the CDR3 is TGCGCCAGCAGCTTGGTCAGGCCCGAGAGAACCTACGAGCAGTACGTC. This gives the protein CASSLVRPERTYEQYV.